This paragraph covers one TCR beta chain sequence. Its target is not known. This may be a read error: a much more frequent sequence differs by one nucleotide. The data were taken from a study of post-analysis software for immune sequencing data. Study-level information: Both relapsing-remitting and secondary progressive multiple sclerosis featured among the disease courses, as did progressive-relapsing multiple sclerosis.

Unique molecular identifiers featured in each of the TCR beta cDNA libraries. T cells, 1 to 10 million of them, yielded 500,000 or so cDNA molecules. TCRdb ran MiXCR on the PCR reads and lists one entry per CDR3 protein. This table has approximately 250,000 distinct CDR3 sequences, 36% appearing once. Germline V lookup: CDR1 LGHDT, CDR2 YNNKEL (reference sequence). The length of the CDR3 is 16 residues. Study-level results: TRBV segments more frequent in patients than in controls numbered roughly 5 and included TRBV5-6, TRBV5-1 and TRBV20-1. Patients with multiple sclerosis recorded significantly lower normalized Chao1 diversity than controls, the study found.

The sequence was obtained from a girl under 18 with multiple sclerosis. The sample was blood. The V gene is TRBV3-1, the J gene TRBJ2-1, with 8 bases matching TRBD2. The CDR3 is CARSQALAGQYNEQFF. Written as DNA, the CDR3 is TGTGCCCGCAGCCAAGCTCTAGCGGGCCAATACAATGAGCAGTTCTTC.